This T cell receptor beta chain was sequenced in a study of blood T cell repertoires in COVID-19. Study summary: Acute and convalescent COVID-19 samples came from the United States, Italy and Spain. In each case, the material was cDNA or gDNA derived from T cells, B-cell-depleted T cells, or PBMCs.

The authors' processing: For nucleated cells, counts were estimated from reference gene primer amplification. The data were produced by immunoSEQ multiplex PCR, yet TCRdb's version contains in-frame clones alone and is incomplete. V, J and clone size derive from that table, while D and trimming were established from the DNA sequence. The repertoire holds some 110,000 clones, with 85% as singletons. Deletions cut 7 bases from V and 4 bases from J, with 19 bases between. The CDR3 extends over 16 amino acids. The germline V gene encodes CDR1 SNHLY and CDR2 FYNNEI. This chain links TRBV2 with TRBJ1-4; a possible D gene is TRBD1 (6 bases). This TCR was sampled from a man in his fifties or sixties with acute or convalescent COVID-19. Source material: peripheral blood. The chain's CDR3 is CASTRGRGLNNEKLFF. The DNA of the CDR3 is TGTGCCAGCACCCGGGGCAGGGGACTAAATAATGAAAAACTGTTTTTT.